This T cell receptor (beta chain) was profiled in a study of CD8 T cells in Susac syndrome. Trimming removed 7 bases from V and 1 base from J, with 13 bases in between. Per germline, CDR1 SGHRS and CDR2 YFSETQ. The CDR3 contains 14 residues. Random-hexamer reverse transcription was applied to about 0.5 to 1 ug RNA. The CDR3 of TCR beta was amplified by immunoSEQ multiplex PCR across 54 Vbeta and 13 Jbeta. A single record per CDR3 protein comes from TCRdb applying MiXCR to the immunoSEQ multiplex PCR reads. The data contain approximately 190,000 distinct CDR3 sequences, roughly 94% of them singletons. The gene calls are TRBV5-1 and TRBJ2-3, with a weak D call TRBD1 (6 bases). The receptor comes from a human donor with Susac syndrome. Sequenced sample: CD8+ T cells from PBMCs. The CDR3: CASLPGVGTDTQYF. CDR3 in DNA: TGCGCCAGCCTCCCAGGGGTGGGCACAGATACGCAGTATTTT.